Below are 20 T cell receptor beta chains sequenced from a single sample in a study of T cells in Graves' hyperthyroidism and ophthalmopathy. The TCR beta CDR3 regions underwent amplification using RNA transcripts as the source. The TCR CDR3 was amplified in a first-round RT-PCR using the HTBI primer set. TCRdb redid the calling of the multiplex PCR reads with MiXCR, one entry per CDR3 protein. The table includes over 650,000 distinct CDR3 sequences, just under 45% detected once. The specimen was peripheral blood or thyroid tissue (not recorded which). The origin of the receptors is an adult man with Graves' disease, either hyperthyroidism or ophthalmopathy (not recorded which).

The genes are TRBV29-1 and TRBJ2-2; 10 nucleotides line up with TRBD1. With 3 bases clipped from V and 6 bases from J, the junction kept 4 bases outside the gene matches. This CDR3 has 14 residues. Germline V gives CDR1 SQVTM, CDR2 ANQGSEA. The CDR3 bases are TGCAGCGTTGACGGGGGACAGGGGTCCGGGGAGCTGTTTTTT. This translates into CSVDGGQGSGELFF.

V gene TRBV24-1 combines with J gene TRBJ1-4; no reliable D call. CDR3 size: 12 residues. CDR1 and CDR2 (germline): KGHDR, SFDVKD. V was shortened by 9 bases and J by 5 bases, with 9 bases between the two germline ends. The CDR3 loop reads CATGVGNEKLFF. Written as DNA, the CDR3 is TGTGCCACCGGGGTTGGGAATGAAAAACTGTTTTTT.

CDR3 sequence reads: CATSTGSPLHF. In DNA form, the CDR3 reads TGTGCCACCAGCACAGGATCACCCCTCCACTTT. The chain couples TRBV24-1 to TRBJ1-6; D perhaps matches TRBD1 (5 bases). Germline CDR1 reads KGHDR; CDR2 reads SFDVKD. Trimming took 7 bases from V and 10 from J, leaving 7 bases between them. The CDR3 is 11 amino acids.

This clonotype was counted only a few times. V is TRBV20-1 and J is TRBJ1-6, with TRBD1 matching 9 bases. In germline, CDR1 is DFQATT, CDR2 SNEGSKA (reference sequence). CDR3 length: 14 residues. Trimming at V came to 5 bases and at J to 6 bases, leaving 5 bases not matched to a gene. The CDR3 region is CSARPGQGNSPLHF. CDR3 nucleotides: TGCAGTGCTCGACCGGGACAGGGTAATTCACCCCTCCACTTT.

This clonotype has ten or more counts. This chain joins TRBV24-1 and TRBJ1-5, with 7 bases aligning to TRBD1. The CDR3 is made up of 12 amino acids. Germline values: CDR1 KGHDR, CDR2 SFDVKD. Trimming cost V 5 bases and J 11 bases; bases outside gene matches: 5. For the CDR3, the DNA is TGTGCCACCAGTGCTACAGGGGAAGCCCAGCATTTT. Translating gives CATSATGEAQHF.

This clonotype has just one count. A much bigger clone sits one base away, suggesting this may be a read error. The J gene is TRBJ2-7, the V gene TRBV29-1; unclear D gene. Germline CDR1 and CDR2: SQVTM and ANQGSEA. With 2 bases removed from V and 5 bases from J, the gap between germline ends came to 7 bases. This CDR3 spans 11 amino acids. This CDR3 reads CSVEWAHEQYF. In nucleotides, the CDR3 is TGCAGCGTTGAATGGGCCCACGAGCAGTACTTC.

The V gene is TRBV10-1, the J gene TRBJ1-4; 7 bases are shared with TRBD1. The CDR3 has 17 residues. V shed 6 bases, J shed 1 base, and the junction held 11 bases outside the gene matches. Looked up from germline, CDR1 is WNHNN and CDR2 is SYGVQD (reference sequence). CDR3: CASSPNGQAVTNEKLFF. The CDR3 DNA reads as TGCGCCAGCAGCCCAAACGGACAGGCAGTAACTAATGAAAAACTGTTTTTT.

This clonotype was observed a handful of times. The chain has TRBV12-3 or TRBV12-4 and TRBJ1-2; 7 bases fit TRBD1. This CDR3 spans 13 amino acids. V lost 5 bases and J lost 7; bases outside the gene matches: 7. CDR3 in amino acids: CASSPTGEGGYTF. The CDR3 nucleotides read TGTGCCAGCAGTCCTACAGGGGAAGGTGGCTACACCTTC.

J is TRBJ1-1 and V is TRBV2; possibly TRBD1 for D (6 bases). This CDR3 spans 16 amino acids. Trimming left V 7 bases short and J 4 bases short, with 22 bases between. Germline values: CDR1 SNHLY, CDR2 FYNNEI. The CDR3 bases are TGTGCCAGCATTAGCGGGGGGGCGATGAAGGCCACTGAAGCTTTCTTT. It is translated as CASISGGAMKATEAFF. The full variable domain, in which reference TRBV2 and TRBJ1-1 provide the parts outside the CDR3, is EPEVTQTPSHQVTQMGQEVILRCVPISNHLYFYWYRQILGQKVEFLVSFYNNEISEKSEIFDDQFSVERPDGSNFTLKIRSTKLEDSAMYFCASISGGAMKATEAFFGQGTRLTVV.

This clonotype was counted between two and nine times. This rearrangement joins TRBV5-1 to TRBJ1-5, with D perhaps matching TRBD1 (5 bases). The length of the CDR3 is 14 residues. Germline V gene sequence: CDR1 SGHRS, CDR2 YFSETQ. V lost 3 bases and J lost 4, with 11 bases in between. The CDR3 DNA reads TGCGCCAGCAGCTCGGGACTTTTAAATCAGCCCCAGCATTTT. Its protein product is CASSSGLLNQPQHF.

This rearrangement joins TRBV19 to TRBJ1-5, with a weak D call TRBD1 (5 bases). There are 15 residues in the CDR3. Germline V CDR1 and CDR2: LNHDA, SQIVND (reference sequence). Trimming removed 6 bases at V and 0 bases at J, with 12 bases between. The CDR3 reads CASRRGGNSNQPQHF. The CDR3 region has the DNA TGTGCCAGTAGGAGGGGAGGGAATAGCAATCAGCCCCAGCATTTT.

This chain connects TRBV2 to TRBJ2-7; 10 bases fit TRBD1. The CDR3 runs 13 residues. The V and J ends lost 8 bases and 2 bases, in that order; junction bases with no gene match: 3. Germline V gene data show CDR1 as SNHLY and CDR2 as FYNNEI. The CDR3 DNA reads TGTGCCAGCGTGGGACAGGGGCCCTACGAGCAGTACTTC. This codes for CASVGQGPYEQYF.

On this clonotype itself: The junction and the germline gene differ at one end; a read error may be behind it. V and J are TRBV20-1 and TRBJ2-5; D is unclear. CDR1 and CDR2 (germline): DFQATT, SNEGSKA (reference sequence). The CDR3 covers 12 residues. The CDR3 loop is CSARLTVQTEYF. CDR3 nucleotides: TGCAGTGCTCGATTGACGGTTCAGACCGAGTACTTC.

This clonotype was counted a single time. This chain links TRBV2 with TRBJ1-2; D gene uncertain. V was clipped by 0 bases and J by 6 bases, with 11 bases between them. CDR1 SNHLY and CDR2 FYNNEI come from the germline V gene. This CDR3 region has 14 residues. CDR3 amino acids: CASSEAVQDHGYTF. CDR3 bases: TGTGCCAGCAGTGAAGCAGTGCAGGACCATGGCTACACCTTC. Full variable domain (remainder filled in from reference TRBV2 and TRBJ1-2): EPEVTQTPSHQVTQMGQEVILRCVPISNHLYFYWYRQILGQKVEFLVSFYNNEISEKSEIFDDQFSVERPDGSNFTLKIRSTKLEDSAMYFCASSEAVQDHGYTFGSGTRLTVV.

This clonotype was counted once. The CDR3, as DNA: TGTGCTAGTGGTTTGGTACCCCCGCCTTGGTACCAAGAGACCCAGTACTTC. This encodes CASGLVPPPWYQETQYF. The chain recombines TRBV12-5 with TRBJ2-5, with D unresolved. V was pared by 0 bases and J by 0 bases, with 14 bases between. CDR1 LGHNT and CDR2 FRNRAP come from the germline V gene. The CDR3 spans 17 residues.

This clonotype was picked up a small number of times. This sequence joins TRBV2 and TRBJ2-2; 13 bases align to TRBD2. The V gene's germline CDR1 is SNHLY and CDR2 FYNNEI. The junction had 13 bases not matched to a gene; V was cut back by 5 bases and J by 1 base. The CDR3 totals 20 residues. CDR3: CASSPPDGLAGVKNTGELFF. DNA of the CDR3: TGTGCCAGCAGTCCTCCTGATGGACTAGCGGGGGTTAAGAACACCGGGGAGCTGTTTTTT.

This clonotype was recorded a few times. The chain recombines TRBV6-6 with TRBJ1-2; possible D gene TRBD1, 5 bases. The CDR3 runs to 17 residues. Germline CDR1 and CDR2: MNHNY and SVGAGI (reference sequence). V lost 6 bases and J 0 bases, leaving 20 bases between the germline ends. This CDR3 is CASSPVDTGASNYGYTF. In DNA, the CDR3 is TGTGCCAGCAGCCCTGTGGACACGGGTGCTTCTAACTATGGCTACACCTTC.

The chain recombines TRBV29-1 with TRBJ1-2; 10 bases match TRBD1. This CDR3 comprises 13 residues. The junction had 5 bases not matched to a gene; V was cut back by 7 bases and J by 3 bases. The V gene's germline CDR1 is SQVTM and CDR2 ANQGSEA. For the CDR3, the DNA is TGCAGCGGGGGGGGGACAGGGGACTATGGCTACACCTTC. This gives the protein CSGGGTGDYGYTF. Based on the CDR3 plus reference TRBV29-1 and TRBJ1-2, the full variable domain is SAVISQKPSRDICQRGTSLTIQCQVDSQVTMMFWYRQQPGQSLTLIATANQGSEATYESGFVIDKFPISRPNLTFSTLTVSNMSPEDSSIYLCSGGGTGDYGYTFGSGTRLTVV.

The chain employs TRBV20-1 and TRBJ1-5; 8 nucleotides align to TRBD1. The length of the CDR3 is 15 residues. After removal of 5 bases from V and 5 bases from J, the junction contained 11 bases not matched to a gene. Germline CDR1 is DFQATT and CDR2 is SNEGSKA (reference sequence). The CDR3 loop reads CSAPKQGGDYQPQHF. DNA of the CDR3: TGCAGTGCTCCTAAACAGGGGGGCGATTATCAGCCCCAGCATTTT.

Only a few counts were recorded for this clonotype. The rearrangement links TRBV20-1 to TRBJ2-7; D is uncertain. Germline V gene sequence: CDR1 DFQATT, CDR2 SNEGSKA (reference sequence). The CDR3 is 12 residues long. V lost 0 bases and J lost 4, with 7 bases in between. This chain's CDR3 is CSAREGNYEQYF. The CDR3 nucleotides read TGCAGTGCTAGAGAGGGTAATTACGAGCAGTACTTC.